Shown below are 27 T cell receptor beta chains from a single sample sequenced in a study of shared clonotypes between healthy human individuals (dated by TCRdb to the early 2020s). The library was built by means of the immunoSEQ multiplex PCR assay. The table comes from immuneACCESS by way of TCRdb, which keeps in-frame sequences with V and J called. Part of the clones is missing from these tables; in studies checked, under half for an unresolved V gene and the rest for unknown reasons. The sample includes about 2,200,000 clones, with about 93% observed a single time. The top ten hold around 1.7% of the sample. CD8 naive samples were obtained by positive selection for CCR7 among CD45RO-negative cells, yielding a CD45RA+CCR7+ population from which TemRA cells were excluded. The sample was naive CD8+ T cells from PBMCs. The sample's cell subset or site label, decoded: CD45RA+CCR7+. The receptors derive from a man in his late teens or twenties in good health. Some clones in this sample may be carry-over from other donors' samples.

The genes are TRBV6-6 and TRBJ2-2; D is unresolved. Trimming removed 10 bases from V and 7 bases from J, with 7 bases in between. The CDR3 sequence is 10 residues long. The germline V gene has CDR1 MNHNY and CDR2 SVGAGI (reference sequence). Here the CDR3 DNA reads TGTGCCACCCTCGGCGGGGAGCTGTTTTTT. Translating gives CATLGGELFF.

This clone was counted a single time. A junction boundary mismatches the germline segment, possibly from a read error. The chain joins TRBV29-1 to TRBJ1-1; 7 bases are shared with TRBD1. The length of the CDR3 is 14 residues. The germline V gene encodes CDR1 SQVTM and CDR2 ANQGSEA. DNA of the CDR3: TGCGGCGTTGAAGGGACAGTAGTGAACACTGAAGCTTTCTTT. Its protein product is CGVEGTVVNTEAFF.

The genes are TRBV7-9 and TRBJ2-3; D gene uncertain. V was pared by 5 bases and J by 6 bases, with 3 bases between. The V gene's germline CDR1 is SEHNR and CDR2 FQNEAQ (reference sequence). CDR3 length: 10 residues. This CDR3 is CASSDDTQYF. The CDR3 bases are TGTGCCAGCAGCGACGATACGCAGTATTTT.

The chain has TRBV10-1 and TRBJ2-1, with no clear D. With 4 bases removed from V and 7 bases from J, the gap between germline ends came to 5 bases. The CDR3 runs to 11 residues. Germline V gene data show CDR1 as WNHNN and CDR2 as SYGVQD (reference sequence). CDR3 residues: CASSGMNEQFF. The CDR3 coding sequence is TGCGCCAGCAGTGGGATGAATGAGCAGTTCTTC.

The rearrangement joins TRBV4-2 to TRBJ2-6; D not certain. Germline values: CDR1 LGHNA, CDR2 YNFKEQ. The CDR3 is 18 residues long. The germline V and J ends were trimmed by 6 bases and 0 bases, with 18 bases remaining between them. CDR3 protein: CASSPSQSPYSGANVLTF. The CDR3 DNA reads TGTGCCAGCAGTCCTAGTCAGTCCCCCTACTCTGGGGCCAACGTCCTGACTTTC.

The J gene is TRBJ1-4, the V gene TRBV27; TRBD1 might be the D (6 bases). The CDR3 covers 16 residues. Germline values: CDR1 MNHEY, CDR2 SMNVEV (reference sequence). V was shortened by 8 bases and J by 1 base, with 17 bases between the two germline ends. DNA of the CDR3: TGTGCCAGCGCTGACGGGGGGCTAGGAACTAATGAAAAACTGTTTTTT. It specifies CASADGGLGTNEKLFF.

The chain couples TRBV25-1 to TRBJ1-4, with 10 bases aligning to TRBD1. Germline CDR1 reads MGHDK; CDR2 reads SYGVNS. CDR3 length: 17 amino acids. Unmatched junction bases numbered 9, after V lost 3 bases and J lost 5 bases. The CDR3 bases are TGTGCCAGCAGTGACTTGGGACAGGGGTTAAGGAATGAAAAACTGTTTTTT. Its translation is CASSDLGQGLRNEKLFF.

This chain links TRBV2 with TRBJ2-7; 10 bases fit TRBD1. Per germline, CDR1 SNHLY and CDR2 FYNNEI. The CDR3 length is 13 residues. V shed 6 bases, J shed 7 bases, and the junction held 6 bases outside the gene matches. CDR3 DNA: TGTGCCAGCAGCCCGACAGGGGGCGGGGAGCAGTACTTC. Residues: CASSPTGGGEQYF.

The CDR3 loop reads CAISETGYEKLFF. The CDR3 bases are TGTGCCATCAGCGAGACAGGGTACGAAAAACTGTTTTTT. The chain carries TRBV10-3 and TRBJ1-4, with TRBD1 matching 7 bases. Germline assignment: CDR1 ENHRY and CDR2 SYGVKD. The junction had 6 bases not matched to a gene; V was cut back by 6 bases and J by 8 bases. The CDR3 spans 13 residues.

The chain employs TRBV27 and TRBJ2-7; TRBD2 might be the D (5 bases). The CDR3 sequence is 16 residues long. Deletions cut 2 bases from V and 3 bases from J, with 17 bases between. Germline V gives CDR1 MNHEY, CDR2 SMNVEV (reference sequence). The DNA of the CDR3 is TGTGCCAGCAGTTTACTTTGGACGAGAGGGATCTACGAGCAGTACTTC. Translation: CASSLLWTRGIYEQYF.

This chain connects TRBV6-1 to TRBJ2-7, with TRBD2 matching over 11 bases. With 2 bases clipped from V and 1 base from J, the junction kept 7 bases outside the gene matches. The germline CDR1 and CDR2 sequences are MNHNS and SASEGT. This CDR3 contains 17 residues. This chain's CDR3 is CASSENSGRARSYEQYF. For the CDR3, the DNA is TGTGCCAGCAGTGAAAATAGCGGGAGGGCCAGATCCTACGAGCAGTACTTC.

V gene TRBV7-2 combines with J gene TRBJ2-3; D assignment may be TRBD1 or TRBD2 (5 bases each). The V gene's germline CDR1 is SGHTA and CDR2 FQGNSA. This CDR3 has 17 amino acids. With 4 bases removed from V and 1 base from J, the gap between germline ends came to 18 bases. The chain's CDR3 is CASSWIGTHGGTDTQYF. The CDR3 DNA reads as TGTGCCAGCAGCTGGATTGGGACGCACGGGGGCACAGATACGCAGTATTTT.

The V call is TRBV11-2, the J call TRBJ2-7; D possibly corresponds to TRBD2 (6 bases). The CDR3 consists of 19 residues. Germline CDR1 SGHAT, CDR2 FQNNGV. Trimming took off 5 bases at V and 4 bases at J, with 30 bases between the two ends. Here the CDR3 DNA reads TGTGCCAGCAGCGGTACGGGAGAAGAGCCCTCCGGGTCTTCTTACGAGCAGTACTTC. Translation gives CASSGTGEEPSGSSYEQYF.

This chain joins TRBV19 and TRBJ2-1; TRBD2 agrees at 7 bases. Per germline, CDR1 LNHDA and CDR2 SQIVND (reference sequence). The CDR3 contains 16 residues. V was pared by 2 bases and J by 4 bases, with 8 bases of the junction left unmatched. CDR3 protein: CASSISHGGSYNEQFF. The CDR3 DNA reads as TGTGCCAGTAGTATATCCCACGGCGGGAGTTACAATGAGCAGTTCTTC.

This clone came up once. J is TRBJ2-1 and V is TRBV9, with a tentative D call TRBD1 (5 bases). V was shortened by 0 bases and J by 7 bases, with 14 bases between the two germline ends. Germline-derived CDR1 and CDR2 are SGDLS and YYNGEE. The CDR3 consists of 15 residues. The CDR3 spells CASSVAGPLQNEQFF. CDR3 bases: TGTGCCAGCAGCGTAGCAGGGCCCCTACAGAATGAGCAGTTCTTC.

V and J are TRBV28 and TRBJ2-7; no clear D. CDR3 length: 13 amino acids. The germline V gene has CDR1 MDHEN and CDR2 SYDVKM. Trimming stripped 3 bases from V and 3 bases from J, with 9 bases between. This CDR3 is CASSLGFLYEQYF. CDR3 sequence (DNA): TGTGCCAGCAGTTTGGGTTTCCTCTACGAGCAGTACTTC.

V usage is TRBV9 and J usage is TRBJ2-7, with D uncertain. Deletions cut 4 bases from V and 2 bases from J, with 19 bases between. CDR1 SGDLS and CDR2 YYNGEE come from the germline V gene. The CDR3 has 16 amino acids. For the CDR3, the DNA is TGTGCCAGCAGCCCCAGCTGGGGAAGTGCCCCCTACGAGCAGTACTTC. Its translation is CASSPSWGSAPYEQYF.

The rearrangement joins TRBV2 to TRBJ2-5; unclear D gene. The germline V gene encodes CDR1 SNHLY and CDR2 FYNNEI. CDR3 length: 14 amino acids. V was cut by 2 bases and J by 4 bases, with 11 bases left in between. CDR3 amino acids: CASSERQVIETQYF. The CDR3 DNA reads as TGTGCCAGCAGTGAACGTCAGGTCATAGAGACCCAGTACTTC.

The chain has TRBV11-1 and TRBJ2-5; D may be TRBD1 or TRBD2 (6 bases each). The CDR3 consists of 16 residues. Germline-derived CDR1 and CDR2 are SGHAT and FQDESV (reference sequence). Trimming removed 4 bases at V and 1 base at J, with 16 bases between. The CDR3, as DNA: TGTGCCAGCAGCTGGGAGGAGCCGGACAGCCAAGAGACCCAGTACTTC. Translated: CASSWEEPDSQETQYF.

V gene TRBV11-2 combines with J gene TRBJ2-7; 7 positions agree with TRBD1. Germline values: CDR1 SGHAT, CDR2 FQNNGV. This CDR3 region has 15 residues. The J segment lost 2 bases and the V segment lost 4 bases, leaving 8 bases of the junction unmatched. In nucleotides, the CDR3 is TGTGCCAGCAGCTCCAGAGACAGGGACGCCTACGAGCAGTACTTC. This sequence encodes CASSSRDRDAYEQYF. The full variable domain, its missing parts supplied by reference TRBV11-2 and TRBJ2-7, is EAGVAQSPRYKIIEKRQSVAFWCNPISGHATLYWYQQILGQGPKLLIQFQNNGVVDDSQLPKDRFSAERLKGVDSTLKIQPAKLEDSAVYLCASSSRDRDAYEQYFGPGTRLTVT.

This chain joins TRBV7-9 and TRBJ2-2; D call uncertain. V was pared by 5 bases and J by 7 bases, with 14 bases between. Germline-derived CDR1 and CDR2 are SEHNR and FQNEAQ (reference sequence). The CDR3 is made up of 14 amino acids. CDR3 protein: CASSNLFFVGELFF. The CDR3 DNA reads as TGTGCCAGCAGCAATCTTTTTTTCGTCGGGGAGCTGTTTTTT.

V gene TRBV28 combines with J gene TRBJ2-1, with TRBD2 matching over 11 bases. The ends lost 7 bases at V and 0 bases at J; junction bases unmatched: 14. This CDR3 spans 19 amino acids. Germline CDR1 is MDHEN and CDR2 is SYDVKM. The chain's CDR3 is CASTYPGLAAVSSYNEQFF. In DNA, the CDR3 is TGTGCCAGCACCTACCCGGGACTAGCGGCAGTGAGCTCCTACAATGAGCAGTTCTTC.

The chain is built from TRBV19 and TRBJ2-7, with D tentatively TRBD1 (7 bases). Germline V gene data show CDR1 as LNHDA and CDR2 as SQIVND (reference sequence). Trimming left V 6 bases short and J 4 bases short, with 22 bases between. The CDR3 totals 16 residues. CDR3 amino acids: CASSNITTTGRYEQYF. The CDR3 nucleotides read TGTGCCAGTAGCAATATTACCACGACAGGGAGGTACGAGCAGTACTTC.

This chain connects TRBV11-1 to TRBJ2-5, with 9 bases aligning to TRBD1. Germline V CDR1 and CDR2: SGHAT, FQDESV (reference sequence). After removal of 4 bases from V and 5 bases from J, the junction contained 5 bases not matched to a gene. The CDR3 has 14 amino acids. CDR3 sequence reads: CASSSPGTGETQYF. CDR3 in DNA: TGTGCCAGCAGCTCCCCCGGGACAGGGGAGACCCAGTACTTC.

This chain joins TRBV5-6 and TRBJ1-5; D gene ambiguous. The CDR3 length is 18 residues. CDR1 is SGHDT and CDR2 is YYEEEE in the germline V gene. With 4 bases removed from V and 1 base from J, the gap between germline ends came to 21 bases. The CDR3 nucleotides read TGTGCCAGCAGCCCACGCGACGGTCTAATGGGGAGCAATCAGCCCCAGCATTTT. Amino acid sequence: CASSPRDGLMGSNQPQHF.

The chain recombines TRBV9 with TRBJ2-3, with 16 bases matching TRBD2. The CDR3 is 19 amino acids. Germline-derived CDR1 and CDR2 are SGDLS and YYNGEE. Trimming removed 3 bases from V and 3 bases from J; junction bases left unmatched: 10. The CDR3 nucleotides read TGTGCCAGCAGCGCACCCGGGACTAGCGGGAGGGCCAGAACAGATACGCAGTATTTT. Translated, it gives CASSAPGTSGRARTDTQYF.

Of note for this clone: Other DNA sequences of this sample code for an identical CDR3. The chain couples TRBV11-2 to TRBJ2-7, with D hard to call. Trimming shortened V by 5 bases and J by 5 bases, and 13 bases separated the two germline ends. The CDR3 length is 13 residues. CDR1 is SGHAT, CDR2 FQNNGV, per germline. As DNA, the CDR3 is TGTGCCAGCAGCCAGGCCGTGTGGAACGAGCAGTACTTC. Its protein is CASSQAVWNEQYF.